This TCR beta chain was captured in a study of molecular identifiers for immune sequencing clone quantification. The wider study: The replicates split RNA from approximately 20,000 or 100,000 naive CD8 cells five ways and sequenced four.

MiXCR, run by TCRdb on the PCR reads, gives a single entry per CDR3 protein. The table shows about 510,000 distinct CDR3 sequences, with under 30% occurring only once. Trimming removed 0 bases from V and 4 bases from J, with 18 bases in between. Germline V CDR1 and CDR2: DFQATT, SNEGSKA (reference sequence). The CDR3 runs 16 residues. The sequencing input was naive CD8+ T cells from blood, with Jurkat cell RNA spiked in. Subset indicated: FACS-sorted CD8+CD4-CCR7+CD45RA+ naive T cells. The chain employs TRBV20-1 and TRBJ1-2; weak D call: TRBD1 (6 bases). The TCR was taken from a human donor in good health. Some libraries in this study had Jurkat cell RNA spiked in. Written as DNA, the CDR3 is TGCAGTGCTAGAGATCTGGGGGCACCGCCGCTCTATGGCTACACCTTC. Residues: CSARDLGAPPLYGYTF.